This T cell receptor (beta chain) was documented in a study of blood T cell repertoires in COVID-19. Study as a whole: Acute-phase and convalescent COVID-19 samples originated in the United States, Italy and Spain. Sources were T cells, B-cell-depleted T cells, or PBMCs; the material itself was cDNA or gDNA.

This clone was counted only a few times. The CDR3 runs 14 residues. Trimming cost V 2 bases and J 4 bases, with 9 bases left between them. Germline V gene sequence: CDR1 MNHEY, CDR2 SMNVEV (reference sequence). Source study methods: Amplified reference gene primers provided the basis for estimating nucleated cell counts. The assay was immunoSEQ multiplex PCR, and TCRdb's table has in-frame clones only and misses some. For V, J and clone size, that table is used; D and trimming come from the DNA. The sample carries 65,000 to 75,000 clones, approximately 83% recorded once. The receptor was isolated from a woman aged 60-70 years with acute or convalescent COVID-19. The chain combines TRBV27 with TRBJ1-5; D gene uncertain. Sequencing was carried out using peripheral blood. CDR3 loop: CASSLTGKNQPQHF. In DNA, the CDR3 is TGTGCCAGCAGTTTAACGGGAAAGAATCAGCCCCAGCATTTT.